The present T cell receptor beta chain was sequenced within a study of cytomegalovirus exposure and HLA in healthy donors. Overall study results and limits: Among the CMV-associated chains, a few were confirmed in vitro as specific for CMV antigens.

This clone was detected only once. Its antigen is unidentified. The CDR3 runs to 14 residues. Germline V gives CDR1 LNHDA, CDR2 SQIVND (reference sequence). Trimming removed 5 bases at V and 4 bases at J, with 14 bases between. PCR amplification relied on 60 Vbeta primers (plus 13 Jbeta primers). Some clones are missing from TCRdb's copy, which holds only in-frame ones; the method was immunoSEQ multiplex PCR. The profile shows around 190,000 clones, 70% to 90% of them singletons. The rearrangement links TRBV19 to TRBJ1-1, with unresolved D. The clonotype originates from a woman aged 30 to 39 in good health and CMV-seronegative. Sequenced material: PBMCs. CDR3 DNA sequence: TGTGCCAGTAGTGGGAGGAGACCGGGCACTGAAGCTTTCTTT. The encoded protein is CASSGRRPGTEAFF. The complete variable domain, with remaining parts taken from reference TRBV19 and TRBJ1-1, reads DGGITQSPKYLFRKEGQNVTLSCEQNLNHDAMYWYRQDPGQGLRLIYYSQIVNDFQKGDIAEGYSVSREKKESFPLTVTSAQKNPTAFYLCASSGRRPGTEAFFGQGTRLTVV.